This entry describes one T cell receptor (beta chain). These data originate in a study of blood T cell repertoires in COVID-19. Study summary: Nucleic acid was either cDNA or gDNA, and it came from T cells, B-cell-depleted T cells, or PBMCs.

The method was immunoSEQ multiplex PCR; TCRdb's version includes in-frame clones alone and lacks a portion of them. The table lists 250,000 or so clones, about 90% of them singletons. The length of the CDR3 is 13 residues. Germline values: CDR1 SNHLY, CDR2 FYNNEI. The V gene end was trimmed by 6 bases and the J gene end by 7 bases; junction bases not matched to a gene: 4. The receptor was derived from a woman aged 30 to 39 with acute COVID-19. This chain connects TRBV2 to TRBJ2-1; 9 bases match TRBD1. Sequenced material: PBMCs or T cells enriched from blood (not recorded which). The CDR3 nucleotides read TGTGCCAGCAGCCGGGACAGGGTTAATGAGCAGTTCTTC. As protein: CASSRDRVNEQFF.